This is a list of T cell receptor beta chains from one sample in a study of regulatory T cells in long-lasting Graves disease. TCRdb re-analysed the multiplex PCR reads in MiXCR, keeping a single row per CDR3 protein. The sample records roughly 530,000 distinct CDR3 sequences, roughly 15% being singletons. The sample also formed part of further work on T cells in Graves' hyperthyroidism and ophthalmopathy.

The sequencing used peripheral blood mononuclear cells (PBMCs), collected at new diagnosis, from a patient treated with antithyroid drugs. Receptors were obtained from a woman aged 35-65 years with Graves disease. CDR3s include the opening cysteine and the closing phenylalanine or tryptophan. A D gene is named only where the DNA matches it firmly. The listing skips clone size in some rows; elsewhere it reads once, few, many or a size class.

>TRBJ2-3|-|many|TRBV11-3|16
TGTGCCAGCAGCTTAGATGGTGGGGGGTTCGGAGATACGCAGTATTTT
CASSLDGGGFGDTQYF
>TRBJ2-3|-|many|TRBV6-1|16
TGTGCCAGCAGTGAAGCAGGCGCGGGGGCCAAAGATACGCAGTATTTT
CASSEAGAGAKDTQYF
>TRBJ2-1|-|many|TRBV2|16
TGTGCCAGCAGGGCACTTACAGGGGGGGTCTACAATGAGCAGTTCTTC
CASRALTGGVYNEQFF
>TRBJ1-2|-|few|TRBV10-3|16
TGTGCCATCAGTGGTCGTCTGGACAGTGTGTCCTATGGCTACACCTTC
CAISGRLDSVSYGYTF
>TRBJ1-1|-|many|TRBV12-3/TRBV12-4|15
TGTGCCAGCAGTACCCGATCCGACACGAACACTGAAGCTTTCTTT
CASSTRSDTNTEAFF
>TRBJ2-3|-|many|TRBV20-1|11
TGCAGTGCTAGAGAGGGGCTGCTTCAGTATTTT
CSAREGLLQYF
>TRBJ2-1|TRBD2|few|TRBV6-1|12
TGTGCCAGCGGTCTGGGGGGGGGTGAGCAGTTCTTC
CASGLGGGEQFF
>TRBJ1-1|-|many|TRBV20-1|13
TGCAGTGCTAGAGGTGGGGGGCCCACTGAAGCTTTCTTT
CSARGGGPTEAFF
>TRBJ2-2|-|many|TRBV6-5|17
TGTGCCAGCAGTTATCAGCTGCACGGGACGAACACCGGGGAGCTGTTTTTT
CASSYQLHGTNTGELFF
>TRBJ1-2|-|few|TRBV10-3|15
TGTGCCATCAGTGAGTCGTTTGGCTATAACTATGGCTACACCTTC
CAISESFGYNYGYTF
>TRBJ2-3|-|many|TRBV27|13
TGTGCCAGCAGTTTTGCAGGTTTAGATACGCAGTATTTT
CASSFAGLDTQYF
>TRBJ2-3|TRBD1|once|TRBV20-1|14
TGCAGTGCTACCAGGGGGACAGCCACAGATACGCAGTATTTT
CSATRGTATDTQYF
>TRBJ1-2|TRBD1|many|TRBV12-3/TRBV12-4|14
TGTGCCAGCAGTTTCGGGGGGACAGACTATGGCTACACCTTC
CASSFGGTDYGYTF
>TRBJ1-5|-|-|TRBV7-2|16
TGTGCCAGCAGCTCCCAAATAGGGCTGGACAATCAGCCCCAGCATTTT
CASSSQIGLDNQPQHF
>TRBJ1-3|-|-|TRBV3-1|16
TGTGCCAGCAGCCAAGAGACTCGGACAGACCGAAACACCATATATTTT
CASSQETRTDRNTIYF
>TRBJ1-5|-|few|TRBV10-2|14
TGCGCCAGCAGCCCCGGGGGGGCGGGAAGTCCCCAGCATTTT
CASSPGGAGSPQHF
>TRBJ1-2|TRBD1|few|TRBV19|14
TGTGCCAGTAATGGCCCTAGGGGGACAGTCGGCTACACCTTC
CASNGPRGTVGYTF
>TRBJ2-3|-|-|TRBV5-4|21
TGTGCCAGCAGCGTCAACGACAAGGGGGCTAGGGGGGCTCGCTACACAGATACGCAGTATTTT
CASSVNDKGARGARYTDTQYF
>TRBJ1-5|TRBD1|many|TRBV20-1|15
TGCAGTGCTAGGGGGACAGAAATTAGCAATCAGCCCCAGCATTTT
CSARGTEISNQPQHF
>TRBJ2-4|TRBD2|few|TRBV5-1|12
TGCGCCAGCAGCTTCACCGGGGGGGATTCGTACTTC
CASSFTGGDSYF
>TRBJ1-2|-|-|TRBV27|12
TGTGCCAGCAAGCAGGGGCAGCAAGGCTACACCTTC
CASKQGQQGYTF
>TRBJ2-3|-|many|TRBV11-3|16
TGTGCCAGCAGCTTAGTCGGCGGGGTGATCACAGATACGCAGTATTTT
CASSLVGGVITDTQYF
>TRBJ2-5|-|many|TRBV3-1|15
TGTGCCAGCAGCCAAGGACCCGGCGGACCAGAGACCCAGTACTTC
CASSQGPGGPETQYF
>TRBJ2-2|TRBD1|few|TRBV6-1|14
TGTGCCAGCAGCGACAGGGTCCAAAACGGGGAGCTGTTTTTT
CASSDRVQNGELFF